What follows is one T cell receptor (beta chain) and its context. What it binds is not known. The data were obtained in a study of T cell responses to AZD1222 COVID-19 vaccine. Second doses that came at about 4 or about 12 weeks were put together. This CDR3 contains 15 residues. V dropped 1 base and J dropped 0 bases, with 10 bases sitting between them. Per the germline V gene, CDR1 is SGHRS and CDR2 is YFSETQ. Study results and limitations: Clonal diversity was possibly underestimated, and the donors were mostly white British, with more females. With dominance at 160-218 and 743-854, vaccine-associated CD4 TCRs spanned spike.

Data came from immunoSEQ multiplex PCR; TCRdb stores just in-frame clones and leaves some out. The sample contains 160,000 or so clones, approximately 90% of which appear only once. This rearrangement joins TRBV5-1 to TRBJ1-1; unclear D gene. The TCR originated in an adult who received the AZD1222 COVID-19 vaccine. The input for sequencing was peripheral blood, taken 28 days after the second AZD1222 dose. The CDR3 loop is CASSLSAALNTEAFF. The DNA of the CDR3 is TGCGCCAGCAGCTTGTCGGCAGCATTGAACACTGAAGCTTTCTTT.